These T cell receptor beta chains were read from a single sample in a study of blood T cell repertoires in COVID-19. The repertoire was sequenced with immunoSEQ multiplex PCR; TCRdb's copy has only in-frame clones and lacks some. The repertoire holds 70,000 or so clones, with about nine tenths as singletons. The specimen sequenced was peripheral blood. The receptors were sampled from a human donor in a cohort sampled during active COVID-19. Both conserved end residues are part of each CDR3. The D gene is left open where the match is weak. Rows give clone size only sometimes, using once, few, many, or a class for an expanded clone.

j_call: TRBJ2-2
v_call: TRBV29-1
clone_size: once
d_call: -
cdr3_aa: CSVRTVPTGELFF
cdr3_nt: TGCAGCGTTAGGACAGTCCCCACCGGGGAGCTGTTTTTT

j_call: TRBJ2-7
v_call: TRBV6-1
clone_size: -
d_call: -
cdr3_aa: CASSEGGREQYF
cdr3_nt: TGTGCCAGCAGTGAAGGAGGGAGGGAGCAGTACTTC

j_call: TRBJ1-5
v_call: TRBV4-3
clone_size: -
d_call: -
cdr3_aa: CASSQEGQGSNQPQHF
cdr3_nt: TGCGCCAGCAGCCAAGAGGGGCAGGGGAGCAATCAGCCCCAGCATTTT

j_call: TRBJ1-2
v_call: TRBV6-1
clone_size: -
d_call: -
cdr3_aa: CASSEAGAGDGYTF
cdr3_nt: TGTGCCAGCAGTGAAGCCGGGGCAGGGGATGGCTACACCTTC

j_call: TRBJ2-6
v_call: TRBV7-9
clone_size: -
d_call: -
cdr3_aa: CASSLGAGFGANVLTF
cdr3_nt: TGTGCCAGCAGCTTAGGGGCGGGGTTTGGGGCCAACGTCCTGACTTTC

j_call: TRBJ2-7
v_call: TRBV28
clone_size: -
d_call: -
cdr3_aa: CASTPRLGGHKQYF
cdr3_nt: TGTGCCAGCACTCCCCGCCTGGGCGGACATAAGCAGTACTTC

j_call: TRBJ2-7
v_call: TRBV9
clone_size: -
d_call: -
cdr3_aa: CASSVFPTGGLYEQYF
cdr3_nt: TGTGCCAGCAGCGTCTTCCCGACAGGAGGCCTCTACGAGCAGTACTTC

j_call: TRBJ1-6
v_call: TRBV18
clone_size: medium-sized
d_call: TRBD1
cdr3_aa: CASSLGKQGIGSPLHF
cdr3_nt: TGTGCCAGCTCACTCGGTAAACAGGGGATTGGTTCACCCCTCCACTTT

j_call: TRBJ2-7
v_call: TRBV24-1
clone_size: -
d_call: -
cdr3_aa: CATSGSGSQGYEQYF
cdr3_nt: TGTGCCACCAGTGGTTCCGGGAGCCAGGGATACGAGCAGTACTTC

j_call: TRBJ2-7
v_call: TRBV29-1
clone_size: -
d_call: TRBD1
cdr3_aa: CSVVPGQSNSYEQYF
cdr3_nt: TGCAGCGTTGTCCCGGGACAGAGTAACTCCTACGAGCAGTACTTC

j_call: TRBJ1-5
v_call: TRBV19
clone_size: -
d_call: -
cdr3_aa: CASSTRGGGNQPQHF
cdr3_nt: TGTGCCAGTAGTACCAGGGGAGGGGGCAATCAGCCCCAGCATTTT

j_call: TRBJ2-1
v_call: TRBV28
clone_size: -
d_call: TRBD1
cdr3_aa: CASSFLTGGINEQFF
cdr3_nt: TGTGCCAGCAGTTTCTTGACAGGGGGGATCAATGAGCAGTTCTTC

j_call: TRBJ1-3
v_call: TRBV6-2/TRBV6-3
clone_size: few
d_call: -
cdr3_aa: CASGRLGNTIYF
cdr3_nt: TGTGCCAGCGGCCGGCTTGGAAACACCATATATTTT

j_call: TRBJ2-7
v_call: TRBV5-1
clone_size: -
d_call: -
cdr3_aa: CASSLGRVGEQYF
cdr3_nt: TGCGCCAGCAGCTTGGGCAGGGTGGGGGAGCAGTACTTC

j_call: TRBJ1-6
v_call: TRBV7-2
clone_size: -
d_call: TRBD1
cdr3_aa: CASSSGQFISYNSPLHF
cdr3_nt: TGTGCCAGCAGCTCGGGACAGTTTATATCCTATAATTCACCCCTCCACTTT

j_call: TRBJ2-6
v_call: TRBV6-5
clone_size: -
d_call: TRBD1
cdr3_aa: CASRPDREGANVLTF
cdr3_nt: TGTGCCAGCAGGCCCGACAGGGAAGGGGCCAACGTCCTGACTTTC

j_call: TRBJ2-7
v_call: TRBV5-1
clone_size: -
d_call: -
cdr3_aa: CASSLGRTANSYEQYF
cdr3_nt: TGCGCCAGCAGCTTGGGCCGGACAGCCAACTCCTACGAGCAGTACTTC

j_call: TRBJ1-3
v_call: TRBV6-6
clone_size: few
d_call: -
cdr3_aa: CASSYGGGASGNTIYF
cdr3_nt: TGTGCCAGCAGTTACGGCGGGGGGGCCTCTGGAAACACCATATATTTT

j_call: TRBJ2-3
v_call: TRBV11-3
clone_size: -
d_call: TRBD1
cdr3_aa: CASSPGTGSRTDTQYF
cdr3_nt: TGTGCCAGCAGCCCCGGGACAGGGAGTAGGACAGATACGCAGTATTTT

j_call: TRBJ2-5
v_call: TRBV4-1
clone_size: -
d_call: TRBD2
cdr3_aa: CASSQSLAGIQETQYF
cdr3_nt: TGCGCCAGCAGCCAATCATTAGCGGGGATCCAAGAGACCCAGTACTTC

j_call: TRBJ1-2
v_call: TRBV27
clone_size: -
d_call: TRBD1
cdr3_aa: CASSDRGIYGYTF
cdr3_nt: TGTGCCAGCAGCGACAGGGGCATCTATGGCTACACCTTC

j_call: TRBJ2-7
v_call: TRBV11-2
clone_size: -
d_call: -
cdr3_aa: CASSKVGGLSSYEQYF
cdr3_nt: TGTGCCAGCAGCAAAGTGGGAGGACTCAGCTCCTACGAGCAGTACTTC

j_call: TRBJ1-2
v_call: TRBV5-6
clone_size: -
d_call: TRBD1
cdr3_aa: CASSFGTGNYGYTF
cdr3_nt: TGTGCCAGCAGCTTCGGGACAGGGAACTATGGCTACACCTTC

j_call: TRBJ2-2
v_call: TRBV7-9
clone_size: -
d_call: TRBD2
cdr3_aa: CASSLAGSGRPGELFF
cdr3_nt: TGTGCCAGCAGCTTAGCAGGTAGCGGGAGACCCGGGGAGCTGTTTTTT

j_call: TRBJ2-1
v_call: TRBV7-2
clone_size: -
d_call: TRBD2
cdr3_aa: CASTRLAGYNEQFF
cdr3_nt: TGTGCCAGCACCCGACTAGCGGGTTACAATGAGCAGTTCTTC

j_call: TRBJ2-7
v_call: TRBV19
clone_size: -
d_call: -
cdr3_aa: CASSMWRAPYEQYF
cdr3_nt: TGTGCCAGTAGTATGTGGAGGGCACCCTACGAGCAGTACTTC

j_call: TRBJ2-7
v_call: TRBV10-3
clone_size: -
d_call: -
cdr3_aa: CAIFSEHSYEQYF
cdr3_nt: TGTGCCATCTTTTCAGAACATTCCTACGAGCAGTACTTC

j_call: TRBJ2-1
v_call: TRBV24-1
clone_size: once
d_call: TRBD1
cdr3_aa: CATSDLTGTGAYNEQFF
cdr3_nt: TGTGCCACCAGTGACCTCACCGGGACAGGGGCCTACAATGAGCAGTTCTTC

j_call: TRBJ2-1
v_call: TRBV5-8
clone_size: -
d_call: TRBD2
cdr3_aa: CASSFSAGGSFF
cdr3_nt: TGTGCCAGCAGCTTTTCAGCGGGAGGATCGTTCTTC

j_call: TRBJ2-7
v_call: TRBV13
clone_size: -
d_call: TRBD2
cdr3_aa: CASSSSKIAGGRGEQYF
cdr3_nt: TGTGCCAGCAGCTCATCGAAAATAGCGGGAGGGCGGGGCGAGCAGTACTTC

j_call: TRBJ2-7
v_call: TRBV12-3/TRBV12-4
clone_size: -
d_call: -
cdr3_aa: CASSFGREGEQYF
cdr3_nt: TGTGCCAGCAGTTTCGGCCGGGAAGGGGAGCAGTACTTC

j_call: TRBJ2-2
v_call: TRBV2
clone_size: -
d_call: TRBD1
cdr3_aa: CASSERGTARTGELFF
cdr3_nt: TGTGCCAGCAGTGAGAGAGGGACAGCGAGAACCGGGGAGCTGTTTTTT

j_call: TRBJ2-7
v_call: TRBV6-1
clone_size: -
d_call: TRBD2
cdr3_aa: CASSEALAGNYEQYF
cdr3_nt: TGTGCCAGCAGTGAAGCCCTAGCGGGAAACTACGAGCAGTACTTC

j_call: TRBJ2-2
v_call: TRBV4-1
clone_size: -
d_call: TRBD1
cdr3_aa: CASRSSPGQLLSANTGELFF
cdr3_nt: TGCGCCAGCAGATCATCTCCGGGACAGTTATTATCTGCGAACACCGGGGAGCTGTTTTTT

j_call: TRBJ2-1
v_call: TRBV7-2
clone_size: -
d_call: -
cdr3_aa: CASSLGPDNEQFF
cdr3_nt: TGTGCCAGCAGCTTAGGTCCGGACAATGAGCAGTTCTTC

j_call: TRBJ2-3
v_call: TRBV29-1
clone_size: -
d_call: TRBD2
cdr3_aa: CSVEDWTSGRAGDTQYF
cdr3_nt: TGCAGCGTTGAAGATTGGACTAGCGGGAGGGCCGGGGATACGCAGTATTTT

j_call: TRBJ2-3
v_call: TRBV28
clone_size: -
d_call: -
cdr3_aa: CASSFYPLPDTQYF
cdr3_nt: TGTGCCAGCAGTTTCTACCCCCTTCCAGATACGCAGTATTTT

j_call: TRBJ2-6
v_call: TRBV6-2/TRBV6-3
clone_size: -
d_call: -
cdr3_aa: CASSKQGAGANVLTF
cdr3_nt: TGTGCCAGCAGTAAGCAGGGTGCCGGGGCCAACGTCCTGACTTTC

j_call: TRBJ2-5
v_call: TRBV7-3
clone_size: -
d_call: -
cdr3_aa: CASSFARGETQYF
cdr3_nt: TGTGCCAGCAGCTTTGCCAGGGGTGAGACCCAGTACTTC

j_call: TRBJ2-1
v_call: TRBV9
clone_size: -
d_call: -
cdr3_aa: CASSGQTSYEQFF
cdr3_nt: TGTGCCAGCAGCGGCCAGACTAGTTATGAGCAGTTCTTC

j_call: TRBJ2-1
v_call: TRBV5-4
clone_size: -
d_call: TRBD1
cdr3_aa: CASSLLQGARMATNEQFF
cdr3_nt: TGTGCCAGCAGCTTGCTACAGGGGGCGCGGATGGCCACCAATGAGCAGTTCTTC

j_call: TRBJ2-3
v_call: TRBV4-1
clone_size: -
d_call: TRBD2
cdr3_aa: CASSQTGTSGRADTQYF
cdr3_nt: TGCGCCAGCAGCCAGACGGGTACTAGCGGGAGGGCAGATACGCAGTATTTT

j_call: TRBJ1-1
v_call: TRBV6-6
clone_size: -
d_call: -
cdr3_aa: CASRRTGMNTEAFF
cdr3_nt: TGTGCCAGCAGACGCACAGGGATGAACACTGAAGCTTTCTTT

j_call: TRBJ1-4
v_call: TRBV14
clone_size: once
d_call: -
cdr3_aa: CASSLGGHRGEKLFF
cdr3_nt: TGTGCCAGCAGCCTTGGGGGCCACCGAGGTGAAAAACTGTTTTTT

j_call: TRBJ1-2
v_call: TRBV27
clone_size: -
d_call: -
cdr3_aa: CASNPGHLNYGYTF
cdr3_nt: TGTGCCAGCAACCCGGGACACCTGAACTATGGCTACACCTTC

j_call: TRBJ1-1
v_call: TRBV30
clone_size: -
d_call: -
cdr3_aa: CAWSRSVNTEAFF
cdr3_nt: TGTGCCTGGAGTAGGAGCGTGAACACTGAAGCTTTCTTT

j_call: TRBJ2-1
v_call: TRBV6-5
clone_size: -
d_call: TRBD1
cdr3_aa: CASTWDRNYNEQFF
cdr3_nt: TGTGCCAGCACCTGGGACAGGAACTACAATGAGCAGTTCTTC

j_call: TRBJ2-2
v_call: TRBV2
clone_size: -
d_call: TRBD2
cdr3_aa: CASSESTSDTGELFF
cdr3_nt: TGTGCCAGCAGCGAATCGACTAGCGACACCGGGGAGCTGTTTTTT

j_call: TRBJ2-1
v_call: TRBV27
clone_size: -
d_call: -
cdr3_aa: CASSLSEGHQPYNEQFF
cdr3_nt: TGTGCCAGCAGTTTAAGTGAAGGACACCAACCCTACAATGAGCAGTTCTTC

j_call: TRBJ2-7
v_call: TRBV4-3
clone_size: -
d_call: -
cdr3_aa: CASSQDQSTDVSYEQYF
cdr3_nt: TGCGCCAGCAGCCAAGATCAGTCGACAGATGTTTCCTACGAGCAGTACTTC

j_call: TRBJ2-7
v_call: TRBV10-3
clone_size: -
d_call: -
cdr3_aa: CAISEGQKDEQYF
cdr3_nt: TGTGCCATCAGTGAAGGACAGAAAGACGAGCAGTACTTC

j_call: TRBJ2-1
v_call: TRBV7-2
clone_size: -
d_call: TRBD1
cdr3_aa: CASSLVSVAGGSNEQFF
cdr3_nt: TGTGCCAGCAGCTTAGTTTCGGTGGCAGGGGGCTCGAATGAGCAGTTCTTC

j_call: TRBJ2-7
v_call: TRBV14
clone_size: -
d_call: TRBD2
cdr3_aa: CASSQVAGGSYEQYF
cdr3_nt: TGTGCCAGCAGCCAAGTAGCGGGAGGTTCCTACGAGCAGTACTTC

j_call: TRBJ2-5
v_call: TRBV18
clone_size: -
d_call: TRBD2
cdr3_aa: CASSPGRDTQETQYF
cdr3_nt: TGTGCCAGCTCACCAGGGAGGGATACCCAAGAGACCCAGTACTTC